Included here is one TCR beta chain sequence, with context. This entry is derived from a study of shared clonotypes between healthy human individuals. Deep-level settings were used for running the assay. The assay was immunoSEQ multiplex PCR, and TCRdb's table has in-frame clones only and misses some. The table shows about 1.5 million clones, with more than 95% occurring only once. CDR1 and CDR2 (germline): MNHNY, SVGAGI (reference sequence). Trimming removed 2 bases from V and 4 bases from J, with 8 bases in between. The CDR3 runs 13 residues. The sequencing input was naive CD4+ T cells sorted from blood. Subset defined: CD45RA+ positively selected. The clonotype comes from a man aged 25 to 40 in good health. The chain is built from TRBV6-6 and TRBJ1-2; a possible D gene is TRBD1 (5 bases). The CDR3 nucleotides are TGTGCCAGCAGTTACCTCGGGGGCTATGGCTACACCTTC. This translates into CASSYLGGYGYTF.